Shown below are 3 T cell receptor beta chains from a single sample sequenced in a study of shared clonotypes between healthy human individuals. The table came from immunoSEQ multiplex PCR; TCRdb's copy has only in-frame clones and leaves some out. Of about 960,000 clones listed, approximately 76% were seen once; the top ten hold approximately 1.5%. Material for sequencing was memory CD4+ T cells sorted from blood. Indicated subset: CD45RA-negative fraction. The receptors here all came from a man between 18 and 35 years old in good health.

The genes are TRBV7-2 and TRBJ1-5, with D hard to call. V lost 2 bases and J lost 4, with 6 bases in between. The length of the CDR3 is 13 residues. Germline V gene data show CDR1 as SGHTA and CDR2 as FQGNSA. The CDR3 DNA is TGTGCCAGCAGCTTAACCCTTAATCAGCCCCAGCATTTT. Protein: CASSLTLNQPQHF. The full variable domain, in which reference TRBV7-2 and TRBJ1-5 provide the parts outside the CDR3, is GAGVSQSPSNKVTEKGKDVELRCDPISGHTALYWYRQSLGQGLEFLIYFQGNSAPDKSGLPSDRFSAERTGGSVSTLTIQRTQQEDSAVYLCASSLTLNQPQHFGDGTRLSIL.

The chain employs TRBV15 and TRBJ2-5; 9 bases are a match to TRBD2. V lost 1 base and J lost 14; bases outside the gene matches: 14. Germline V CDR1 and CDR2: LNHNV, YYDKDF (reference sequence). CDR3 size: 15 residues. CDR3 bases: TGTGCCACCAGCAGAGCTGGCGGGAGGGGAGTCCAAGGATACTTC. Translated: CATSRAGGRGVQGYF.

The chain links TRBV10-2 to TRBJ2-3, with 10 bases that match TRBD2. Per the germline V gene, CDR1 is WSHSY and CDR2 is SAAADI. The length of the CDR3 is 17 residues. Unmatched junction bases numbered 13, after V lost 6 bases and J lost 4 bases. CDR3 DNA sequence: TGCGCCAGCAGAAAGTGGGAAGCGGGAGGGCTGGCAGATACGCAGTATTTT. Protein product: CASRKWEAGGLADTQYF.